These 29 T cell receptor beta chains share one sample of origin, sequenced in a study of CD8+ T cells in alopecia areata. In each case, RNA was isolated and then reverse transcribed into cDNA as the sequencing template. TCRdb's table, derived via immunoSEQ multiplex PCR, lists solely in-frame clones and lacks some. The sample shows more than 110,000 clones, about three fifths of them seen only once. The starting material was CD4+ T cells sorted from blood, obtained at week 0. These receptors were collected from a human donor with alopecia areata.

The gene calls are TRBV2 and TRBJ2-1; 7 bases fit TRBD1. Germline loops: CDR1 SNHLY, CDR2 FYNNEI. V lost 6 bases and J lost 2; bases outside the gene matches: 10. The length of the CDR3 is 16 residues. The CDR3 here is CASRADRSSTYNEQFF. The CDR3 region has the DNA TGTGCCAGCAGAGCGGACAGGAGTAGCACCTACAATGAGCAGTTCTTC.

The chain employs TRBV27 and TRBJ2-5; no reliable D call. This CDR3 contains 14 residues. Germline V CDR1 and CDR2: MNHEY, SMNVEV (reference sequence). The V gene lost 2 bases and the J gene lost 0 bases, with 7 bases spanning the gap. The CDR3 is CASSLRSNQETQYF. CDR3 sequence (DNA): TGTGCCAGCAGTTTAAGGAGCAACCAAGAGACCCAGTACTTC.

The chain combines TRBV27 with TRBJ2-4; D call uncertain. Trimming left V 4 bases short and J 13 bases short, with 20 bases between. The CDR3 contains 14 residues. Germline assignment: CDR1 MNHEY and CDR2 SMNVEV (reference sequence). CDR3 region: CASSSPGSYSRQYF. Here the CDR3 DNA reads TGTGCCAGCAGTTCCCCGGGCAGCTACTCCAGGCAGTACTTC.

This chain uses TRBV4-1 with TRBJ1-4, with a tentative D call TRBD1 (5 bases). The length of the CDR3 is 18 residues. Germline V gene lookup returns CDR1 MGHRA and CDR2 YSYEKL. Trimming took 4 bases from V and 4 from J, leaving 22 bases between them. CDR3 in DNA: TGCGCCAGCAGCCCCGGGACTTATGCGGGGGGACGTAATGAAAAACTGTTTTTT. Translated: CASSPGTYAGGRNEKLFF.

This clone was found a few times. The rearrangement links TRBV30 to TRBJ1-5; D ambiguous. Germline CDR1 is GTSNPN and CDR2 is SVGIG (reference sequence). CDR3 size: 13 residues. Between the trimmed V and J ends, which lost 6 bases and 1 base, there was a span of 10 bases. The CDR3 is CACGQKSNQPQHF. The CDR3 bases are TGTGCCTGCGGGCAGAAAAGCAATCAGCCCCAGCATTTT.

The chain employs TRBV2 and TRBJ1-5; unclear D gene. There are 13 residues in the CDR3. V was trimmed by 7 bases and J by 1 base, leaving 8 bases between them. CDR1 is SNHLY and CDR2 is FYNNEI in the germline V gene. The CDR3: CASNPGSNQPQHF. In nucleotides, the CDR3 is TGTGCCAGCAACCCGGGGAGCAATCAGCCCCAGCATTTT. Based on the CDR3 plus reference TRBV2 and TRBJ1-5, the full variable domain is EPEVTQTPSHQVTQMGQEVILRCVPISNHLYFYWYRQILGQKVEFLVSFYNNEISEKSEIFDDQFSVERPDGSNFTLKIRSTKLEDSAMYFCASNPGSNQPQHFGDGTRLSIL.

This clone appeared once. CDR3 nucleotides: TGCAGTGCTAAACAGGGGAATGGCTACACCTTC. Amino acid sequence: CSAKQGNGYTF. The chain employs TRBV20-1 and TRBJ1-2; TRBD1 aligns across 7 bases. Germline V lookup: CDR1 DFQATT, CDR2 SNEGSKA (reference sequence). This CDR3 is built from 11 residues. V was pared by 4 bases and J by 6 bases, with 2 bases of the junction left unmatched.

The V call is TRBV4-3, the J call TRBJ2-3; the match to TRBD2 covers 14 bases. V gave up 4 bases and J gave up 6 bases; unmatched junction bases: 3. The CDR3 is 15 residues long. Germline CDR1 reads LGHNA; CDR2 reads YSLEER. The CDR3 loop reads CASSRRLAGGDTQYF. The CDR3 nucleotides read TGCGCCAGCAGCCGAAGACTAGCGGGGGGGGATACGCAGTATTTT.

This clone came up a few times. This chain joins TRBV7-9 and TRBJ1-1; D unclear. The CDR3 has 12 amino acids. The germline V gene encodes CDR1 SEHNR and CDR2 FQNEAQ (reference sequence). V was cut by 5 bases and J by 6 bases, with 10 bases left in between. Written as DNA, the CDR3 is TGTGCCAGCAGCCCCAGCTCCGCTGAAGCTTTCTTT. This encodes CASSPSSAEAFF.

This CDR3 reads CSVRVRGEQYF. The CDR3 DNA follows: TGCAGCGTTAGAGTTAGGGGCGAGCAGTACTTC. The V call is TRBV29-1, the J call TRBJ2-7, with D tentatively TRBD1 (5 bases). Germline-derived CDR1 and CDR2 are SQVTM and ANQGSEA. The CDR3 length is 11 residues. Trimming removed 5 bases at V and 6 bases at J, with 11 bases between.

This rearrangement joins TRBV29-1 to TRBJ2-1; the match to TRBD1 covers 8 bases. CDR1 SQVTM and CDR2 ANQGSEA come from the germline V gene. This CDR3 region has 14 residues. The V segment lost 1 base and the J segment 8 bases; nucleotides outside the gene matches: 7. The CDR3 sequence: CSVEVTGQGYEQFF. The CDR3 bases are TGCAGCGTTGAAGTAACAGGACAGGGCTATGAGCAGTTCTTC.

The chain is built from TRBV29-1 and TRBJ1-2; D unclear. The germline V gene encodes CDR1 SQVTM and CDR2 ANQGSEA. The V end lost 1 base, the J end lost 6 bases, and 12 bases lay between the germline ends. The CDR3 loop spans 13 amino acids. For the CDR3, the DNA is TGCAGCGTTGAAGCGCCCGGGTTAAATGGCTACACCTTC. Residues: CSVEAPGLNGYTF.

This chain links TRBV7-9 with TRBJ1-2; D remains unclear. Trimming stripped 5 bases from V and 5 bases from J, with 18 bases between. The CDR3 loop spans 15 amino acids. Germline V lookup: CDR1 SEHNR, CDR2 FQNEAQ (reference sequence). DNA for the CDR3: TGTGCCAGCAGCCCCCGACACCGCGTAGAGTATGGCTACACCTTC. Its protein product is CASSPRHRVEYGYTF.

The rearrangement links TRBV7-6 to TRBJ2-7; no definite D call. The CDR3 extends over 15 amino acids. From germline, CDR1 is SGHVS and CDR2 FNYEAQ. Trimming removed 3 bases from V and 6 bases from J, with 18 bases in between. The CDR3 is CASSFSRYLTPEQYF. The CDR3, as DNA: TGTGCCAGCAGCTTTTCGAGGTACCTTACCCCCGAGCAGTACTTC.

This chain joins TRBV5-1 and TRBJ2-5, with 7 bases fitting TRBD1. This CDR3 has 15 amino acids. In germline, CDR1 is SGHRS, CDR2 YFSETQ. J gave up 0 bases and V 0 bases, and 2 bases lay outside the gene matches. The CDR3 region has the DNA TGCGCCAGCAGCTTGGTACAGGGGAACCAAGAGACCCAGTACTTC. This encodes CASSLVQGNQETQYF.

CDR3 sequence (DNA): TGCAGCGTTGACCATGAAAACTATGGCTACACCTTC. Its translation is CSVDHENYGYTF. The J gene is TRBJ1-2, the V gene TRBV29-1; D unresolved. Between the trimmed V and J ends, which lost 3 bases and 2 bases, there was a span of 7 bases. In germline, CDR1 is SQVTM, CDR2 ANQGSEA. The CDR3 is made up of 12 amino acids.

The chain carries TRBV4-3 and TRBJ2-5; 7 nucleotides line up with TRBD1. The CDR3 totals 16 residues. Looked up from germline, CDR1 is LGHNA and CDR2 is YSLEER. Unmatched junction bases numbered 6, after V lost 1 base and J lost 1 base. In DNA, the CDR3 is TGCGCCAGCAGCCAAGCCCTGGACAGGAGCCAAGAGACCCAGTACTTC. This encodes CASSQALDRSQETQYF.

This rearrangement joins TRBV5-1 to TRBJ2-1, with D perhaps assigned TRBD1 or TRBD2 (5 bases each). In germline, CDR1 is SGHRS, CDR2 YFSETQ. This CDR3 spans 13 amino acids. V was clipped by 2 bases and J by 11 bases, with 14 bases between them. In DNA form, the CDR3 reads TGCGCCAGCAGCTTCTCGGGACGCTCGAAGCAGTTCTTC. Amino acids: CASSFSGRSKQFF.

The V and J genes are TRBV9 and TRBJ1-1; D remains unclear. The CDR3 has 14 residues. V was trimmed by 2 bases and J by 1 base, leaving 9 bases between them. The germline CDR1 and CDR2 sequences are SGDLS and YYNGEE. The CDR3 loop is CASSVPPSNTEAFF. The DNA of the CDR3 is TGTGCCAGCAGCGTGCCTCCCTCGAACACTGAAGCTTTCTTT.

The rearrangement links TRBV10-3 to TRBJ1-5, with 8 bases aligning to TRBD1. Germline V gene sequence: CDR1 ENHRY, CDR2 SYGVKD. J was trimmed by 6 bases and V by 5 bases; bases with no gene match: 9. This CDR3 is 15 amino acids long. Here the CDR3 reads CAISPGQGSGQPQHF. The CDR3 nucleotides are TGTGCCATCAGTCCCGGACAGGGATCGGGTCAGCCCCAGCATTTT.

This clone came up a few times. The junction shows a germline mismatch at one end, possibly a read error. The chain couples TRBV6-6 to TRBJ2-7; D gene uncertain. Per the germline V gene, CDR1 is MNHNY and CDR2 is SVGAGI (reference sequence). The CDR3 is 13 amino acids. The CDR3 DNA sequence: TGTGCCAGCAGCCCATCCCTTCCCCGTGTTGTAGACTTC. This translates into CASSPSLPRVVDF.

CDR3 protein: CASSLGDRVPYEQYF. CDR3 in DNA: TGTGCCAGCAGTTTGGGGGACAGGGTGCCCTACGAGCAGTACTTC. V gene TRBV27 combines with J gene TRBJ2-7; 9 nucleotides agree with TRBD1. The CDR3 extends over 15 amino acids. Germline values: CDR1 MNHEY, CDR2 SMNVEV (reference sequence). V lost 3 bases to trimming and J lost 2 bases; unmatched junction nucleotides: 5.

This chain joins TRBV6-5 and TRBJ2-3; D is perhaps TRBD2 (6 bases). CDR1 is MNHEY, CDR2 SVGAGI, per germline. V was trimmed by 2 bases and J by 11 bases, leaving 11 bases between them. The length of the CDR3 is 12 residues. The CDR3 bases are TGTGCCAGCAGTTACGTAGCGGACGGGCAGTATTTT. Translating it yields CASSYVADGQYF.

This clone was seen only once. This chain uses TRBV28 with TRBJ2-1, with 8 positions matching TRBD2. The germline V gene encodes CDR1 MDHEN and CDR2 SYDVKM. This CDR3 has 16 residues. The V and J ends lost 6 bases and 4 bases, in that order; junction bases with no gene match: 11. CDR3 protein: CASSTPASGLYNEQFF. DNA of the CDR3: TGTGCCAGCAGCACCCCCGCTAGCGGGCTTTACAATGAGCAGTTCTTC.

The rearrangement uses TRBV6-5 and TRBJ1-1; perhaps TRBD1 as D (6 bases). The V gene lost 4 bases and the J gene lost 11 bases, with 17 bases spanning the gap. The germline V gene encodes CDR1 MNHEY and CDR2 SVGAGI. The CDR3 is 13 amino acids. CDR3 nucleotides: TGTGCCAGCAGTTTCTCGGGCATTAGGGGGGCTTTCTTT. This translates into CASSFSGIRGAFF.

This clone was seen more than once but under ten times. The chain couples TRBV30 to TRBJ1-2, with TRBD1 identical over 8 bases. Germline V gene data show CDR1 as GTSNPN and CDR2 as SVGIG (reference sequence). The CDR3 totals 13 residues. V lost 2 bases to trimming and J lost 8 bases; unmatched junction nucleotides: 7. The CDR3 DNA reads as TGTGCCTGGAGTCGGAAGGACAGGGTAGGCTACACCTTC. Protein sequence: CAWSRKDRVGYTF.

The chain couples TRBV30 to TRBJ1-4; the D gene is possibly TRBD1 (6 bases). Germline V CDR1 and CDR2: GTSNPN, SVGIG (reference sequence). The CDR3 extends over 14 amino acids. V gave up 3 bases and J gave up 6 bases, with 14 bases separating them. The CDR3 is CAWSRRGGDEKLFF. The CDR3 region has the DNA TGTGCCTGGAGCCGAAGGGGGGGGGATGAAAAACTGTTTTTT.

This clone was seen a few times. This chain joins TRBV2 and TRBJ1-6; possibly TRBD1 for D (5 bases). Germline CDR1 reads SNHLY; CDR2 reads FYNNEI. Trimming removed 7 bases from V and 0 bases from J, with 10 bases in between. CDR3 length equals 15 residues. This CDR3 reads CASKEGSSYNSPLHF. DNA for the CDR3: TGTGCCAGCAAAGAGGGGAGCTCCTATAATTCACCCCTCCACTTT.

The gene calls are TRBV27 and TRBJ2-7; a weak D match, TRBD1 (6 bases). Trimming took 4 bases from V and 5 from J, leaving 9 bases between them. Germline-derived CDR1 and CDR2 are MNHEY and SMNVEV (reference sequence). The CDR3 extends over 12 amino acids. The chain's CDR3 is CASSSRGHEQYF. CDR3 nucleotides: TGTGCCAGCAGTTCCAGGGGCCACGAGCAGTACTTC.